The 19 T cell receptor beta chains given below trace back to one sample, sequenced in a study of T cells after yellow fever vaccination. TCRdb analysed the 5' RACE reads with MiXCR anew, one entry per CDR3 protein. Seen here are about 360,000 distinct CDR3 sequences, under 7.5% observed once, and the top ten hold approximately 15%. Sequencing used PBMCs, obtained 5 days after the yellow fever booster vaccination. Every receptor here comes from a man aged 30-40 years who received the YFV17D yellow fever vaccine.

This clonotype was seen more than once but under ten times. The chain uses TRBV5-1 and TRBJ1-3; no clear D. Germline V CDR1 and CDR2: SGHRS, YFSETQ. V lost 4 bases and J lost 0, with 20 bases in between. CDR3 size: 18 residues. In nucleotides, the CDR3 is TGCGCCAGCAGCCCCCTGCCAGTCAAAACTTCCTCTGGAAACACCATATATTTT. The encoded protein is CASSPLPVKTSSGNTIYF.

Written as DNA, the CDR3 is TGCAGGTGGGCGACTTACACTGAAGCTTTCTTT. Translated, it gives CRWATYTEAFF. V is TRBV20-1 and J is TRBJ1-1; D is ambiguous. CDR1 is DFQATT, CDR2 SNEGSKA, per germline (reference sequence). This CDR3 spans 11 amino acids.

This clonotype was detected a few times. The chain combines TRBV7-2 with TRBJ2-4, with D perhaps matching TRBD2 (6 bases). CDR3 size: 15 residues. Germline CDR1 SGHTA, CDR2 FQGNSA. V was trimmed by 4 bases and J by 8 bases, leaving 18 bases between them. The CDR3 is CASSSGVKIGDIQYF. DNA for the CDR3: TGTGCCAGCAGCTCGGGAGTGAAGATTGGGGACATTCAGTACTTC. The full variable domain, completed using reference TRBV7-2 and TRBJ2-4, is GAGVSQSPSNKVTEKGKDVELRCDPISGHTALYWYRQSLGQGLEFLIYFQGNSAPDKSGLPSDRFSAERTGGSVSTLTIQRTQQEDSAVYLCASSSGVKIGDIQYFGAGTRLSVL.

This clonotype was counted a few times. The genes are TRBV7-9 and TRBJ2-7; TRBD2 matches at 9 bases. This CDR3 contains 15 residues. V trimming: 3 bases; J trimming: 3 bases; junction bases outside the gene matches: 6. Germline lookup yields CDR1 SEHNR and CDR2 FQNEAQ (reference sequence). CDR3 in DNA: TGTGCCAGCAGCTTCCCGACTAGCGGTGACTACGAGCAGTACTTC. Protein: CASSFPTSGDYEQYF. Full variable domain (rest looked up from reference TRBV7-9 and TRBJ2-7): DTGVSQNPRHKITKRGQNVTFRCDPISEHNRLYWYRQTLGQGPEFLTYFQNEAQLEKSRLLSDRFSAERPKGSFSTLEIQRTEQGDSAMYLCASSFPTSGDYEQYFGPGTRLTVT.

This clonotype was picked up many times. J is TRBJ2-7 and V is TRBV4-3; TRBD2 agrees at 8 bases. J was trimmed by 7 bases and V by 2 bases; bases with no gene match: 13. Germline loops: CDR1 LGHNA, CDR2 YSLEER. The CDR3 runs to 16 residues. The CDR3 loop is CASSQKDSGTPTEQYF. CDR3 in DNA: TGCGCCAGCAGCCAAAAAGATAGCGGGACCCCTACGGAGCAGTACTTC.

The chain carries TRBV9 and TRBJ2-7; 7 bases are a match to TRBD2. This CDR3 comprises 15 residues. J gave up 2 bases and V 4 bases, and 9 bases lay outside the gene matches. CDR1 is SGDLS and CDR2 is YYNGEE in the germline V gene. The CDR3, as DNA: TGTGCCAGCAGCATATCACCGGGAGGTCCCTACGAGCAGTACTTC. It is translated as CASSISPGGPYEQYF.

This clonotype has only a few counts. The chain combines TRBV4-3 with TRBJ2-7; weak D call: TRBD2 (5 bases). The length of the CDR3 is 17 residues. Germline V lookup: CDR1 LGHNA, CDR2 YSLEER. The V and J ends lost 0 bases and 0 bases respectively, with 15 bases between them. The CDR3 nucleotides read TGCGCCAGCAGCCAAGATTGGCGTCCGGGATCCTCCTACGAGCAGTACTTC. Translating gives CASSQDWRPGSSYEQYF.

This clonotype was recorded many times. This rearrangement joins TRBV5-1 to TRBJ2-1; 8 nucleotides match TRBD2. Trimming took 6 bases from V and 8 from J; bases not matched to a gene: 10. Germline V gene lookup returns CDR1 SGHRS and CDR2 YFSETQ. The CDR3 loop spans 14 amino acids. CDR3 protein: CASNIGRAGDEQFF. As DNA, the CDR3 is TGCGCCAGCAATATCGGGAGGGCCGGAGATGAGCAGTTCTTC.

This clonotype was observed a handful of times. The chain uses TRBV20-1 and TRBJ2-1; D is unclear. Looked up from germline, CDR1 is DFQATT and CDR2 is SNEGSKA (reference sequence). The CDR3 extends over 15 amino acids. V shed 0 bases and J shed 8 bases, with 17 bases lying between them. CDR3 nucleotide sequence: TGCAGTGCTAGAGATATAAGTAGGCGCAACGATGAGCAGTTCTTC. Amino acid sequence: CSARDISRRNDEQFF.

Only a few counts were recorded for this clonotype. V usage is TRBV28 and J usage is TRBJ2-3; 9 bases agree with TRBD1. Germline CDR1 MDHEN, CDR2 SYDVKM. The CDR3 covers 14 residues. After removal of 8 bases from V and 4 bases from J, the junction contained 7 bases not matched to a gene. The DNA for the CDR3 is TGTGCCAGCCTAACAGGGGGCGCCCCAGATACGCAGTATTTT. This encodes CASLTGGAPDTQYF.

V gene TRBV20-1 combines with J gene TRBJ2-2; perhaps TRBD2 as D (5 bases). This CDR3 is 15 amino acids long. CDR1 and CDR2 from the germline V gene are DFQATT and SNEGSKA (reference sequence). V was trimmed by 6 bases and J by 0 bases, leaving 14 bases between them. CDR3: CSARDGNTNTGELFF. The CDR3 nucleotides are TGCAGTGCCCGGGATGGAAATACGAACACCGGGGAGCTGTTTTTT.

There are a few counts of this clonotype. The DNA for the CDR3 is TGTGCCAGCAGGGTGCCTAACACCGGGGAGCTGTTTTTT. Its protein product is CASRVPNTGELFF. The gene calls are TRBV5-8 and TRBJ2-2; D is undetermined. Germline-derived CDR1 and CDR2 are SGHTS and YDEGEE. This CDR3 spans 13 amino acids. Trimming shortened V by 5 bases and J by 2 bases, and 7 bases separated the two germline ends.

V gene TRBV11-2 combines with J gene TRBJ2-3; D not resolved. The CDR3 has 14 residues. Trimming pared 3 bases from V and 4 bases from J, leaving 11 bases between. Germline assignment: CDR1 SGHAT and CDR2 FQNNGV. CDR3 DNA sequence: TGTGCCAGCAGCTTGGATCGTAGTTCAGATACGCAGTATTTT. It specifies CASSLDRSSDTQYF.

This clonotype was counted at least ten times. J is TRBJ2-6 and V is TRBV9; no clear D gene. The V and J ends lost 8 bases and 2 bases respectively, with 2 bases between them. Germline CDR1 reads SGDLS; CDR2 reads YYNGEE. The length of the CDR3 is 11 residues. The CDR3 protein is CASTGANVLTF. CDR3 nucleotide sequence: TGTGCCAGTACTGGGGCCAACGTCCTGACTTTC. Full variable domain (outside the CDR3, taken from reference TRBV9 and TRBJ2-6): DSGVTQTPKHLITATGQRVTLRCSPRSGDLSVYWYQQSLDQGLQFLIQYYNGEERAKGNILERFSAQQFPDLHSELNLSSLELGDSALYFCASTGANVLTFGAGSRLTVL.

This chain connects TRBV5-1 to TRBJ2-5; 9 nucleotides align to TRBD1. The CDR3 runs to 14 residues. Germline CDR1 is SGHRS and CDR2 is YFSETQ. The V and J ends lost 4 bases and 5 bases, in that order; junction bases with no gene match: 6. The CDR3 DNA is TGCGCCAGCAGCAAACAGGGGGCGGGGGAGACCCAGTACTTC. Protein: CASSKQGAGETQYF.

This clonotype was observed a few times. J is TRBJ2-1 and V is TRBV27; TRBD2 matches 12 bases. CDR3 length: 14 residues. Trimming took 6 bases from V and 8 from J; bases not matched to a gene: 5. Per germline, CDR1 MNHEY and CDR2 SMNVEV (reference sequence). CDR3 amino acids: CASRPSGRGDEQFF. The CDR3 coding sequence is TGTGCCAGCAGGCCTAGCGGGAGGGGGGATGAGCAGTTCTTC.

CDR3 DNA: TGTGCCACCAGTGATTTAGAGGGGAATCAGCCCCAGCATTTT. This encodes CATSDLEGNQPQHF. The chain combines TRBV24-1 with TRBJ1-5, with a weak D call TRBD1 (5 bases). CDR3 length: 14 amino acids. V was cut by 1 base and J by 4 bases, with 7 bases left in between. Germline assignment: CDR1 KGHDR and CDR2 SFDVKD.

This clonotype was seen more than once but under ten times. The V call is TRBV20-1, the J call TRBJ2-7; tentative D call: TRBD1 (6 bases). The CDR3 runs 15 residues. Germline V gene data show CDR1 as DFQATT and CDR2 as SNEGSKA (reference sequence). Deletions cut 0 bases from V and 2 bases from J, with 14 bases between. Written as DNA, the CDR3 is TGCAGTGCTAGAGATATGGGCAGGGGAACCTACGAGCAGTACTTC. This sequence encodes CSARDMGRGTYEQYF.

This clonotype was counted ten times or more. The V and J genes are TRBV15 and TRBJ1-5; 8 nucleotides agree with TRBD1. V gave up 3 bases and J gave up 2 bases; unmatched junction bases: 6. From germline, CDR1 is LNHNV and CDR2 YYDKDF (reference sequence). This CDR3 comprises 16 residues. CDR3 coding DNA: TGTGCCACCAGCAGGCGATCAGGGGGCGGCAATCAGCCCCAGCATTTT. This codes for CATSRRSGGGNQPQHF.